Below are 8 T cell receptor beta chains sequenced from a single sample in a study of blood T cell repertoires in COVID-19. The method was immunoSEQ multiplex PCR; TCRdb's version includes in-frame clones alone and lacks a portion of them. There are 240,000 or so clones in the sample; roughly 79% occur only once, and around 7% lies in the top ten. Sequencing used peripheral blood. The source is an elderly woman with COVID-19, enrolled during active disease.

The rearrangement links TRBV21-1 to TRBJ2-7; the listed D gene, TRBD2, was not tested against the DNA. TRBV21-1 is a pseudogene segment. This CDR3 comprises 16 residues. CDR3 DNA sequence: TGTGCCAGCAGCATGGGCGGGAGGGCCCACTCCTACGAGCAGTACTTC. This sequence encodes CASSMGGRAHSYEQYF.

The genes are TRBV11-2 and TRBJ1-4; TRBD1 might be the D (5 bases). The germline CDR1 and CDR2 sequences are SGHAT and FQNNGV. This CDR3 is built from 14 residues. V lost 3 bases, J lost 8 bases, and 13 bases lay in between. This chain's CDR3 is CASSFEWGWEKLFF. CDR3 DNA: TGTGCCAGCAGCTTCGAGTGGGGCTGGGAAAAACTGTTTTTT. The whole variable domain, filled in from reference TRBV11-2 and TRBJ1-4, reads EAGVAQSPRYKIIEKRQSVAFWCNPISGHATLYWYQQILGQGPKLLIQFQNNGVVDDSQLPKDRFSAERLKGVDSTLKIQPAKLEDSAVYLCASSFEWGWEKLFFGSGTQLSVL.

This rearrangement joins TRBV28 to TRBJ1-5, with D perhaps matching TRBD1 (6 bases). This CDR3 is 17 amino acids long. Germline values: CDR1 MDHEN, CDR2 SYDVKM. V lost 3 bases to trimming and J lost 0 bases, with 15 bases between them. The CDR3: CASSFPTRGFSNQPQHF. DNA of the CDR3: TGTGCCAGCAGTTTTCCCACTAGGGGGTTTAGCAATCAGCCCCAGCATTTT.

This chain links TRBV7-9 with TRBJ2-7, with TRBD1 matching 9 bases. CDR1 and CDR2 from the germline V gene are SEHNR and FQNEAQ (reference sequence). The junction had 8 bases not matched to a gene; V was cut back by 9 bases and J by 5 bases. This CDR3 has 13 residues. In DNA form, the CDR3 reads TGTGCCAGTAGACTGGACAGGGGCCACGAGCAGTACTTC. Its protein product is CASRLDRGHEQYF.

DNA of the CDR3: TGTGCCAGCACCTTACAGGGGGCGAACTACGAGCAGTACTTC. This translates into CASTLQGANYEQYF. The rearrangement links TRBV3-1 (or the pseudogene TRBV3-2) to TRBJ2-7; 9 nucleotides line up with TRBD1. V was pared by 7 bases and J by 3 bases, with 7 bases of the junction left unmatched. The CDR3 is 14 residues long. Germline CDR1 is LGHDT and CDR2 is YNNKEL (reference sequence).

The CDR3 loop is CSARRITEAFF. CDR3 nucleotides: TGCAGTGCTAGGCGGATAACTGAAGCTTTCTTT. V is TRBV20-1 and J is TRBJ1-1; D remains unclear. The V gene lost 3 bases and the J gene lost 5 bases, with 7 bases spanning the gap. This CDR3 region has 11 residues. Germline lookup yields CDR1 DFQATT and CDR2 SNEGSKA (reference sequence).

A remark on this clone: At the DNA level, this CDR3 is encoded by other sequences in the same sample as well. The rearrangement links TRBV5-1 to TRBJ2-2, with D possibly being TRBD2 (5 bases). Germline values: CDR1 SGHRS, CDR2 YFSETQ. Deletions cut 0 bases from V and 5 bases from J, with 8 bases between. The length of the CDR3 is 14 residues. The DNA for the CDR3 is TGCGCCAGCAGCTTGGCTGGGGAGACCGGGGAGCTGTTTTTT. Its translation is CASSLAGETGELFF.

The DNA for the CDR3 is TGTGCCAGCAGCCTAAAAACAGGGTCTAATGGCTACACCTTC. Protein sequence: CASSLKTGSNGYTF. This chain joins TRBV5-4 and TRBJ1-2; TRBD1 might be the D (6 bases). Germline CDR1 reads SGHNT; CDR2 reads YYREEE (reference sequence). This CDR3 contains 14 residues. V dropped 4 bases and J dropped 6 bases, with 16 bases sitting between them.